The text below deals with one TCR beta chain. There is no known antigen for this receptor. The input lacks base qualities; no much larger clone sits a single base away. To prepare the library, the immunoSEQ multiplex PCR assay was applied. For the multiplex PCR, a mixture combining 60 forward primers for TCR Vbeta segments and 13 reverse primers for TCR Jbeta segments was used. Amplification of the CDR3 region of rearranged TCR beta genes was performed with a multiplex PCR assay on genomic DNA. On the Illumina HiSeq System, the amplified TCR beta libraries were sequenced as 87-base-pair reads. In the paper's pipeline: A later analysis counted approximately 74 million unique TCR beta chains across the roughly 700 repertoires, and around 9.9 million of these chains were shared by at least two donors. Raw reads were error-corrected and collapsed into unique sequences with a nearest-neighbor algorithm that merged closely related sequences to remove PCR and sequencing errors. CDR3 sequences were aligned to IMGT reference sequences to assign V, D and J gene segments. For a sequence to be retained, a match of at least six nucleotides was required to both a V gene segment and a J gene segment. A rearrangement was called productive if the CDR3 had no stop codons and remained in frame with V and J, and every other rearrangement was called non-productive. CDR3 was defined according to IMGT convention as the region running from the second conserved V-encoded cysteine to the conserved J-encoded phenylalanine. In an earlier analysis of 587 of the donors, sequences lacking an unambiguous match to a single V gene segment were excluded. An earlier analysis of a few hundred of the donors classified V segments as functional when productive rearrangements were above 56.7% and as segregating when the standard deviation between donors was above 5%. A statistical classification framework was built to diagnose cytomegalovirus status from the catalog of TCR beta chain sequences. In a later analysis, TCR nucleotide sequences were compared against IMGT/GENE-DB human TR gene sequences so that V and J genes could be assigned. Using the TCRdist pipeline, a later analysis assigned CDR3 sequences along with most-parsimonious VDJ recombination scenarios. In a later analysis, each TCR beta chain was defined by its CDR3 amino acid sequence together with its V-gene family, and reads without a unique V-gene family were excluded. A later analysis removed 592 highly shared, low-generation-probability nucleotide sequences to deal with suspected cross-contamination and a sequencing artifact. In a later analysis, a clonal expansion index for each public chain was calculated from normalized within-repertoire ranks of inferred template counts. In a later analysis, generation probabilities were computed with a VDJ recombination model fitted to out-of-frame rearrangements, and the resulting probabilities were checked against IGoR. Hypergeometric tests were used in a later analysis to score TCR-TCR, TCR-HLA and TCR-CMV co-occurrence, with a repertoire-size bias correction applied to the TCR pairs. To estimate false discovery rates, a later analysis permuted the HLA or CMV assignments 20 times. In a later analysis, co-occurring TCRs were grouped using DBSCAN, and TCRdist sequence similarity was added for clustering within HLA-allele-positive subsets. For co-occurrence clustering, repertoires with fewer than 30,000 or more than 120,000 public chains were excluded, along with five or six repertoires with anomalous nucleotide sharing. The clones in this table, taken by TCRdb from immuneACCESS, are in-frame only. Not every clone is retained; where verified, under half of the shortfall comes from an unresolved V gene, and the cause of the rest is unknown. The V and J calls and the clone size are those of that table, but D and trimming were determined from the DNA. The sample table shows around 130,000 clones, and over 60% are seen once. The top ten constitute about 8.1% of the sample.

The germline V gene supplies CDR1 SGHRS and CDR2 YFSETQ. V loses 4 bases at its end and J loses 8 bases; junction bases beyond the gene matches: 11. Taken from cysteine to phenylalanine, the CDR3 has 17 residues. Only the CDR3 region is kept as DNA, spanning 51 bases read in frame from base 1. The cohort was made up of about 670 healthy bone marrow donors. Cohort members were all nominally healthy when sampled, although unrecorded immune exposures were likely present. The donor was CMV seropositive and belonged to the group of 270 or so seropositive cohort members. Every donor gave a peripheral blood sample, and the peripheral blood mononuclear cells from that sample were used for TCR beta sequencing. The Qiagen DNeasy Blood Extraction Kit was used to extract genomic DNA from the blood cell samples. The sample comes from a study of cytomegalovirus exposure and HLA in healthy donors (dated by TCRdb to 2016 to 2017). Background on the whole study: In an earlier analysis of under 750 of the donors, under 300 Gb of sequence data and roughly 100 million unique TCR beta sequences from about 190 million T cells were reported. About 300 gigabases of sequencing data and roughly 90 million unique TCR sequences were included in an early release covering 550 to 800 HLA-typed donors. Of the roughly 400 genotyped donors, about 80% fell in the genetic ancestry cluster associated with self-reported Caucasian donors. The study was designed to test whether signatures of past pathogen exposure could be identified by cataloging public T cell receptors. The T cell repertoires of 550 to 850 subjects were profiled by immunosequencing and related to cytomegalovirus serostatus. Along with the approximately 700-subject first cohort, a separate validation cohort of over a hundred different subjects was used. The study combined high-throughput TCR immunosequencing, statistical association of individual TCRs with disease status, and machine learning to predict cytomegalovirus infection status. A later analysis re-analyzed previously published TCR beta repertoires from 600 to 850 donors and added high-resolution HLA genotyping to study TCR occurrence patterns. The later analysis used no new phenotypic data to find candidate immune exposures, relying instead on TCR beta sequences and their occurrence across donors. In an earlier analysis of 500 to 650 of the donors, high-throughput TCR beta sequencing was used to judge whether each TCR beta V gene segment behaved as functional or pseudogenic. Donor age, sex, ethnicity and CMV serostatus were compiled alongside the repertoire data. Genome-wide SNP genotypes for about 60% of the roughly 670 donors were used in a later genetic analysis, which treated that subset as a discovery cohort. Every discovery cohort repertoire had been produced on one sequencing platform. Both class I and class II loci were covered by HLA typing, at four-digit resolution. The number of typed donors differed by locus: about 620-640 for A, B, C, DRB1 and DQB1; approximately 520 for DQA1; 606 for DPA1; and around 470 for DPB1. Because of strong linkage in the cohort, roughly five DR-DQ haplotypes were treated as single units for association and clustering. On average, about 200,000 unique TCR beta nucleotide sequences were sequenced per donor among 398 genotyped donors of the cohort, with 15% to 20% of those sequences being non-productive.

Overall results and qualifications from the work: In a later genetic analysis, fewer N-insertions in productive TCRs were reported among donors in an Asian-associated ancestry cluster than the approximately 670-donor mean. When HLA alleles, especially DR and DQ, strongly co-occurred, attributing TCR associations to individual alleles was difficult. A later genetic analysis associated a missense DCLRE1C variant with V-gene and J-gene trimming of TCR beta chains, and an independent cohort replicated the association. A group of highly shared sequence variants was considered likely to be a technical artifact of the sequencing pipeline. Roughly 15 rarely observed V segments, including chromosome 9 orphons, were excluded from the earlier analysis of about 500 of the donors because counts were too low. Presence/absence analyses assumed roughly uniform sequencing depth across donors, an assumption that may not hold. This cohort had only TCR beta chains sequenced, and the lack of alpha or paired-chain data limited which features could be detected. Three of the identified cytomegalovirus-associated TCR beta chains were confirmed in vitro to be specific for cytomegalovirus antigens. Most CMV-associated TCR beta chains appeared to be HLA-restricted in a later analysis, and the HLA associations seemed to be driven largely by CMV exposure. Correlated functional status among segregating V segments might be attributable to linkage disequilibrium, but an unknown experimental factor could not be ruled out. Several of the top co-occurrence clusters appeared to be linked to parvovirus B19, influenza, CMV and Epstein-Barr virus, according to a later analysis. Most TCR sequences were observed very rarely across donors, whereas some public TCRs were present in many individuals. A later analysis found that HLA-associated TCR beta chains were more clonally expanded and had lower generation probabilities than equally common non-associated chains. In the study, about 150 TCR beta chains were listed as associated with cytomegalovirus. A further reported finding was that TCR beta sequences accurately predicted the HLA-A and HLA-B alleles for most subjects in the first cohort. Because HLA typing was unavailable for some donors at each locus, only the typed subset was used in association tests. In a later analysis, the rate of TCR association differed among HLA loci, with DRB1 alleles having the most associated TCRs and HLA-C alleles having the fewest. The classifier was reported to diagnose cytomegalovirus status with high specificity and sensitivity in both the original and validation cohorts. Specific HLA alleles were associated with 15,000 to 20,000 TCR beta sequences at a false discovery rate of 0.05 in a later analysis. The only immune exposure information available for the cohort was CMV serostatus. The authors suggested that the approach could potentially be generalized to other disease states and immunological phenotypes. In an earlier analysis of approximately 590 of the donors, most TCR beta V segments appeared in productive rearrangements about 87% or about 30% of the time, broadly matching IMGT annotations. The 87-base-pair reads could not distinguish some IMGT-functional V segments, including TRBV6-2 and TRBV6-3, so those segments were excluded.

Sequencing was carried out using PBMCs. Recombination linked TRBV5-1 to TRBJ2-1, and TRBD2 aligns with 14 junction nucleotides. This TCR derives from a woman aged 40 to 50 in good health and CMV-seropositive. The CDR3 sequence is CASSPSNRLAGGYEQFF. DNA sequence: TGCGCCAGCAGCCCCTCCAACCGACTAGCGGGGGGGTATGAGCAGTTCTTC.